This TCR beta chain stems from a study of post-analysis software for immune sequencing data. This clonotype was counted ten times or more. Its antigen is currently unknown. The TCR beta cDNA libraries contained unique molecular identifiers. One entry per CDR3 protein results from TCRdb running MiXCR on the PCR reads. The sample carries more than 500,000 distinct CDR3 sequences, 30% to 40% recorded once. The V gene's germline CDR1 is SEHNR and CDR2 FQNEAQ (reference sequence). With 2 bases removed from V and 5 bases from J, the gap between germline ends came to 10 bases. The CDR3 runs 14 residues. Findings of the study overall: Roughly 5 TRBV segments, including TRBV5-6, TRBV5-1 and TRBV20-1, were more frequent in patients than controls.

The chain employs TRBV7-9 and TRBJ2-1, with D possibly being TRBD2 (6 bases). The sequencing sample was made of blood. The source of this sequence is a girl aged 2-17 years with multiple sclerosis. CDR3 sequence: CASSLRASDNEQFF. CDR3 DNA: TGTGCCAGCAGCTTAAGGGCTAGCGACAATGAGCAGTTCTTC.